One sample yielded the 6 T cell receptor beta chains listed below, sequenced in a study of memory CD4+ T cells and cytomegalovirus serostatus. Single viable CD3+CD4+CD8-CD45RO+ cells were sorted as the memory CD4+ T cells. Produced via immunoSEQ multiplex PCR; TCRdb's table is partial and in-frame only. Found here are under 75,000 clones, around three quarters of them singletons; the top ten hold 0.5% to 0.55%. Source material: memory CD4+ T cells from blood. These receptors all stem from an adult in good health and CMV-seronegative. Some clones in this sample may be carry-over from other donors' samples.

This chain uses TRBV11-2 with TRBJ1-6; the match to TRBD1 covers 12 bases. The length of the CDR3 is 15 residues. CDR1 and CDR2 (germline): SGHAT, FQNNGV. The trim removed 4 bases at V and 10 bases at J, leaving 5 bases unmatched. The DNA of the CDR3 is TGTGCCAGCAGCTACCCCGGGACAGGGGGCTCACCCCTCCACTTT. Protein: CASSYPGTGGSPLHF.

This clone was seen a single time. The J gene is TRBJ1-5, the V gene TRBV7-6; D unresolved. Trimming left V 4 bases short and J 3 bases short, with 10 bases between. This CDR3 is 14 amino acids long. The germline V gene encodes CDR1 SGHVS and CDR2 FNYEAQ. The CDR3 DNA follows: TGTGCCAGCAGCTCTCCGGGTCTCAATCAGCCCCAGCATTTT. This encodes CASSSPGLNQPQHF.

The chain carries TRBV5-1 and TRBJ2-7, with D possibly being TRBD1 (5 bases). The CDR3 spans 15 residues. Germline V gene sequence: CDR1 SGHRS, CDR2 YFSETQ. The V and J ends lost 2 bases and 4 bases respectively, with 16 bases between them. The CDR3 region has the DNA TGCGCCAGCAGCTTAGGGGCAGGGCCCTCATACGAGCAGTACTTC. It translates to CASSLGAGPSYEQYF.

This clone was seen more than once but under ten times. The chain links TRBV7-6 to TRBJ2-7; D possibly matches TRBD1 or TRBD2 (6 bases each). CDR1 is SGHVS, CDR2 FNYEAQ, per germline. The CDR3 runs to 13 residues. The V end lost 5 bases, the J end lost 5 bases, and 13 bases lay between the germline ends. The CDR3 DNA reads TGTGCCAGCAGCCAGGGGTCGGGGGACGAGCAGTACTTC. Translating it yields CASSQGSGDEQYF.

The chain is built from TRBV21-1 and TRBJ1-5. TRBV21-1 is designated a pseudogene. CDR3 length equals 17 residues. This CDR3 reads CASSKGSRRGGDQPQHF. DNA for the CDR3: TGTGCCAGCAGCAAAGGGTCTCGACGGGGGGGAGATCAGCCCCAGCATTTT.

In its sample, this clone was seen a few times. V is TRBV11-2 and J is TRBJ1-1, with D perhaps TRBD1 (5 bases). Germline assignment: CDR1 SGHAT and CDR2 FQNNGV. The CDR3 sequence is 12 residues long. The V end lost 3 bases, the J end lost 6 bases, and 8 bases lay between the germline ends. The CDR3 region is CASSFQGAEAFF. The CDR3 DNA reads as TGTGCCAGCAGCTTTCAGGGCGCTGAAGCTTTCTTT.